This TCR beta chain was recorded in a study of blood T cell repertoires in COVID-19. Original analysis: Cell counts per sample came from amplifying reference gene primers. The data were produced by immunoSEQ multiplex PCR, yet TCRdb's version contains in-frame clones alone and is incomplete. Clonal size and the V and J genes are those of that table, whereas D and trimming came from the DNA. The table lists tens of thousands of clones, roughly 90% of them singletons. The germline gives CDR1 MNHNY, CDR2 SVGAGI (reference sequence). This CDR3 spans 15 amino acids. Unmatched junction bases numbered 6, after V lost 4 bases and J lost 3 bases.

The receptor's source is a man aged 55 to 70 with COVID-19, enrolled during active disease. Sequenced: peripheral blood. The V call is TRBV6-6, the J call TRBJ1-5; 7 positions agree with TRBD1. The CDR3 nucleotides read TGTGCCAGCAGTTCACGGGAGGGGGCCAATCAGCCCCAGCATTTT. This encodes CASSSREGANQPQHF.